Following are 18 T cell receptor beta chains from one sample sequenced in a study of OX40 agonist ivuxolimab in advanced cancers. TCRdb's copy holds only in-frame clones and misses some; the assay was immunoSEQ multiplex PCR. The data show tens of thousands of clones, around 85% seen once. Sequenced here: CD4+ or CD8+ T cells sorted from blood, sampled in a trial of the OX40 agonist ivuxolimab. These receptors came from an adult with an advanced solid tumor such as melanoma, head and neck, liver or kidney cancer.

This clone has just one count. The chain links TRBV7-6 to TRBJ1-4; 9 bases are a match to TRBD1. The junction had 5 bases not matched to a gene; V was cut back by 1 base and J by 8 bases. CDR1 SGHVS and CDR2 FNYEAQ come from the germline V gene. This CDR3 region has 15 residues. The CDR3 is CASSLGGTGREKLFF. In nucleotides, the CDR3 is TGTGCCAGCAGCTTAGGCGGGACAGGGAGAGAAAAACTGTTTTTT. The whole variable domain, filled in from reference TRBV7-6 and TRBJ1-4, reads GAGVSQSPRYKVTKRGQDVALRCDPISGHVSLYWYRQALGQGPEFLTYFNYEAQQDKSGLPNDRFSAERPEGSISTLTIQRTEQRDSAMYRCASSLGGTGREKLFFGSGTQLSVL.

The chain carries TRBV4-1 and TRBJ2-7; 8 bases fit TRBD2. The germline V gene has CDR1 MGHRA and CDR2 YSYEKL. V lost 1 base to trimming and J lost 5 bases; unmatched junction nucleotides: 13. The CDR3 extends over 17 amino acids. The CDR3 DNA sequence: TGCGCCAGCAGCCAAGCCATAGCGGGAATACGGGGCCACGAGCAGTACTTC. Translated: CASSQAIAGIRGHEQYF.

The V gene is TRBV21-1, the J gene TRBJ2-3; the table's D call, TRBD2, was not checked against the DNA. TRBV21-1 has pseudogene status. This CDR3 region has 17 residues. The CDR3 nucleotides are TGTGCCAGCAGCAAAGGAGGGTCGCTGGGGAACACAGATACGCAGTATTTT. It codes for CASSKGGSLGNTDTQYF.

This chain uses TRBV7-2 with TRBJ2-2; D not resolved. V was pared by 6 bases and J by 0 bases, with 5 bases between. Germline assignment: CDR1 SGHTA and CDR2 FQGNSA. The CDR3 sequence is 13 residues long. CDR3 nucleotide sequence: TGTGCCAGCAGGTATACGAACACCGGGGAGCTGTTTTTT. Translating it yields CASRYTNTGELFF.

The chain employs TRBV28 and TRBJ1-1, with D unresolved. CDR1 is MDHEN, CDR2 SYDVKM, per germline. The length of the CDR3 is 14 residues. The V end was cut by 6 bases, the J end by 4 bases, with 15 bases between. DNA of the CDR3: TGTGCCAGCAGCCCCTCGGGCTTGAGCACTGAAGCTTTCTTT. Translated, it gives CASSPSGLSTEAFF.

V gene TRBV7-2 combines with J gene TRBJ1-2; the D gene is possibly TRBD1 (5 bases). Germline CDR1 is SGHTA and CDR2 is FQGNSA. V gave up 7 bases and J gave up 6 bases, with 21 bases separating them. This CDR3 region has 15 residues. CDR3 sequence: CASIKSPGPGNGYTF. CDR3 bases: TGTGCCAGCATCAAGTCCCCGGGGCCTGGGAATGGCTACACCTTC.

The V call is TRBV7-2, the J call TRBJ2-2; D may be TRBD2 (6 bases). V lost 5 bases to trimming and J lost 4 bases, with 14 bases between them. Looked up from germline, CDR1 is SGHTA and CDR2 is FQGNSA. This CDR3 has 15 amino acids. For the CDR3, the DNA is TGTGCCAGCAGCCCTAGCGCAAGGAGCACCGGGGAGCTGTTTTTT. Its translation: CASSPSARSTGELFF.

This clone has a single count. This chain uses TRBV14 with TRBJ2-3; 7 nucleotides agree with TRBD1. V was clipped by 10 bases and J by 1 base; unmatched bases: 5. The CDR3 has 13 amino acids. The germline V gene encodes CDR1 SGHDN and CDR2 FVKESK. In DNA form, the CDR3 reads TGTGCCACCACAGGGGTCCGCACAGATACGCAGTATTTT. Residues: CATTGVRTDTQYF.

Comments on this clone: Other DNA sequences within the sample encode an identical CDR3. This rearrangement joins TRBV6-5 to TRBJ1-2; D is undetermined. With 0 bases removed from V and 6 bases from J, the gap between germline ends came to 5 bases. CDR3 length: 12 residues. In germline, CDR1 is MNHEY, CDR2 SVGAGI. The CDR3 sequence is CASSYSGDGYTF. Here the CDR3 DNA reads TGTGCCAGCAGTTACTCGGGCGATGGCTACACCTTC.

V usage is TRBV28 and J usage is TRBJ2-2; TRBD1 matches at 10 bases. The CDR3 has 15 amino acids. The V and J ends lost 4 bases and 6 bases, in that order; junction bases with no gene match: 5. The germline CDR1 and CDR2 sequences are MDHEN and SYDVKM. This CDR3 reads CASSSTGGYPGELFF. In nucleotides, the CDR3 is TGTGCCAGCAGTTCGACAGGGGGCTATCCCGGGGAGCTGTTTTTT.

CDR3 nucleotide sequence: TGCGCCAGCAGCTTTTGGGCGGGGGGCAGCACAGATACGCAGTATTTT. It yields the protein CASSFWAGGSTDTQYF. This sequence joins TRBV5-1 and TRBJ2-3; 8 nucleotides agree with TRBD2. The CDR3 covers 16 residues. Per germline, CDR1 SGHRS and CDR2 YFSETQ. V trimming: 2 bases; J trimming: 0 bases; junction bases outside the gene matches: 5.

Details on this clone: Other nucleotide sequences from this sample produce the same CDR3. The chain has TRBV5-1 and TRBJ2-3, with 11 bases that match TRBD1. The ends lost 8 bases at V and 4 bases at J; junction bases unmatched: 9. The CDR3 is 15 amino acids. From germline, CDR1 is SGHRS and CDR2 YFSETQ. The CDR3 loop is CASSPGQGGPDTQYF. The CDR3 nucleotides are TGCGCCAGTAGCCCGGGACAGGGGGGACCAGATACGCAGTATTTT. The entire variable domain, with the rest obtained from reference TRBV5-1 and TRBJ2-3, is as follows: KAGVTQTPRYLIKTRGQQVTLSCSPISGHRSVSWYQQTPGQGLQFLFEYFSETQRNKGNFPGRFSGRQFSNSRSEMNVSTLELGDSALYLCASSPGQGGPDTQYFGPGTRLTVL.

The V and J genes are TRBV2 and TRBJ1-5; no clear D. This CDR3 contains 20 residues. Germline V lookup: CDR1 SNHLY, CDR2 FYNNEI. Trimming left V 1 base short and J 5 bases short, with 27 bases between. Here the CDR3 DNA reads TGTGCCAGCAGTGAAGAAGTTCCGGACGAGTGGGCCCTTAAAGATCAGCCCCAGCATTTT. Translating gives CASSEEVPDEWALKDQPQHF. Drawing the rest from reference TRBV2 and TRBJ1-5, the complete variable domain is EPEVTQTPSHQVTQMGQEVILRCVPISNHLYFYWYRQILGQKVEFLVSFYNNEISEKSEIFDDQFSVERPDGSNFTLKIRSTKLEDSAMYFCASSEEVPDEWALKDQPQHFGDGTRLSIL.

V and J are TRBV21-1 and TRBJ2-2; the D segment call TRBD2 is taken from the table without a DNA check. TRBV21-1 is tagged as a pseudogene. This CDR3 has 18 amino acids. The DNA of the CDR3 is TGTGCCAGCAGCTCCCGGACTAGCGGGAGGGGTCGGACCGGGGAGCTGTTTTTT. Translating it yields CASSSRTSGRGRTGELFF.

The rearrangement joins TRBV5-1 to TRBJ1-4, with D unclear. Germline CDR1 is SGHRS and CDR2 is YFSETQ. The V end lost 0 bases, the J end lost 0 bases, and 9 bases lay between the germline ends. This CDR3 spans 16 amino acids. CDR3 residues: CASSLAQVATNEKLFF. CDR3 nucleotides: TGCGCCAGCAGCTTGGCTCAGGTTGCAACTAATGAAAAACTGTTTTTT.

J is TRBJ2-3 and V is TRBV6-1; no definite D call. The CDR3 totals 14 residues. V shed 6 bases and J shed 0 bases, with 10 bases lying between them. Per the germline V gene, CDR1 is MNHNS and CDR2 is SASEGT. The chain's CDR3 is CASRLAASTDTQYF. The CDR3 region has the DNA TGTGCCAGCAGACTCGCGGCAAGCACAGATACGCAGTATTTT.

V gene TRBV6-1 combines with J gene TRBJ1-2; no firm D call. V was pared by 3 bases and J by 8 bases, with 10 bases between. Germline V gives CDR1 MNHNS, CDR2 SASEGT. The CDR3 has 12 amino acids. The CDR3 bases are TGTGCCAGCAGTGACGGGAGGGAGGGCTACACCTTC. Protein sequence: CASSDGREGYTF.

The chain joins TRBV14 to TRBJ1-3; D not resolved. The CDR3 is 14 amino acids. V lost 2 bases and J lost 2, with 7 bases in between. CDR1 is SGHDN, CDR2 FVKESK, per germline. This CDR3 is CASSQWETGNTIYF. In nucleotides, the CDR3 is TGTGCCAGCAGCCAATGGGAAACTGGAAACACCATATATTTT.